This T cell receptor beta chain is from a study of human T cells and chemical hapten exposure. Study-level information: The upper back received 0.01% DPC by patch testing, with results read at 6 days.

One entry per CDR3 protein results from TCRdb running MiXCR on the RACE reads. Of some 170,000 distinct CDR3 sequences in the sample, more than 20% were seen once. Time point specified: patch test 1, 2 weeks after DPC sensitization. Treatment noted: therapeutic diphenylcyclopropenone sensitization with weekly scalp DPC. This CDR3 is built from 14 residues. The germline gives CDR1 LGHDT, CDR2 YNNKEL (reference sequence). V was pared by 0 bases and J by 3 bases, with 7 bases between. The sample consisted of whole blood, taken in connection with sensitization to the hapten diphenylcyclopropenone (DPC). The sequence derives from a woman aged 50 to 60 with alopecia areata. Some clones in this sample may be carry-over from other donors' samples. The chain employs TRBV3-1 and TRBJ2-3; D call uncertain. This chain's CDR3 is CASSQDLWTDTQYF. DNA of the CDR3: TGTGCCAGCAGCCAAGATTTGTGGACAGATACGCAGTATTTT.